These 9 T cell receptor beta chains share one sample of origin, sequenced in a study of T cell responses to AZD1222 COVID-19 vaccine. Profiled with immunoSEQ multiplex PCR; TCRdb holds only in-frame clones, not every one. This table has 100,000 to 150,000 clones, 92% appearing once. Material: peripheral blood, obtained on day 0 of AZD1222 vaccination. All receptors derive from an adult in good health.

The V gene is TRBV28, the J gene TRBJ1-6; no clear D gene. The V end lost 6 bases, the J end lost 7 bases, and 16 bases lay between the germline ends. Germline V gives CDR1 MDHEN, CDR2 SYDVKM. The CDR3 contains 15 residues. The CDR3 protein is CASRNRHARNSPLHF. The DNA of the CDR3 is TGTGCCAGCAGAAATCGACACGCTCGAAATTCACCCCTCCACTTT.

The chain couples TRBV4-1 to TRBJ1-6; 7 bases agree with TRBD1. The CDR3 is 14 residues long. The ends lost 6 bases at V and 6 bases at J; junction bases unmatched: 5. Germline assignment: CDR1 MGHRA and CDR2 YSYEKL. The CDR3 region has the DNA TGCGCCAGCAGTCGACAGGGATCTAATTCACCCCTCCACTTT. Translation: CASSRQGSNSPLHF.

On this clone itself: Distinct nucleotide sequences in the sample also encode this CDR3. This chain uses TRBV28 with TRBJ2-7; unclear D gene. Trimming cost V 2 bases and J 3 bases, with 5 bases left between them. The CDR3 runs 12 residues. Germline V CDR1 and CDR2: MDHEN, SYDVKM. As DNA, the CDR3 is TGTGCCAGCAGTTTAGGGCACTACGAGCAGTACTTC. Its translation: CASSLGHYEQYF.

The chain employs TRBV7-3 and TRBJ2-1; TRBD2 might be the D (6 bases). Trimming took 0 bases from V and 10 from J, leaving 13 bases between them. The CDR3 is made up of 14 amino acids. The germline V gene has CDR1 SGHTA and CDR2 FQGTGA. The CDR3 region is CASSLTRLGGEQFF. CDR3 sequence (DNA): TGTGCCAGCAGCTTAACCCGACTAGGAGGAGAGCAGTTCTTC.

The chain combines TRBV27 with TRBJ2-4; D unclear. The CDR3 has 16 residues. V was cut by 3 bases and J by 0 bases, with 12 bases left in between. Germline CDR1 is MNHEY and CDR2 is SMNVEV (reference sequence). The CDR3 DNA reads TGTGCCAGCAGTTTCAACAGTGCGCTAGCCAAAAACATTCAGTACTTC. Its translation is CASSFNSALAKNIQYF.

This rearrangement joins TRBV7-9 to TRBJ1-2, with TRBD1 as a possible D gene (5 bases). This CDR3 is built from 14 residues. Germline values: CDR1 SEHNR, CDR2 FQNEAQ (reference sequence). Trimming pared 3 bases from V and 2 bases from J, leaving 10 bases between. Written as DNA, the CDR3 is TGTGCCAGCAGCTTCCTGGGGCAGAACTATGGCTACACCTTC. Encoded protein: CASSFLGQNYGYTF.

The rearrangement joins TRBV7-2 to TRBJ1-5; D gene unclear. Germline V CDR1 and CDR2: SGHTA, FQGNSA. Trimming took off 4 bases at V and 0 bases at J, with 13 bases between the two ends. CDR3 length: 16 amino acids. The CDR3 coding sequence is TGTGCCAGCAGCTCGAAGGGTCCTTATAGCAATCAGCCCCAGCATTTT. Translating it yields CASSSKGPYSNQPQHF.

CDR3: CASSAQEAGELFF. CDR3 coding DNA: TGTGCCAGCAGCGCTCAAGAAGCCGGGGAGCTGTTTTTT. V gene TRBV7-3 combines with J gene TRBJ2-2; D unresolved. In germline, CDR1 is SGHTA, CDR2 FQGTGA. The V end was cut by 5 bases, the J end by 6 bases, with 10 bases between. The CDR3 length is 13 residues.

The V and J genes are TRBV10-3 and TRBJ2-3; a possible D gene is TRBD2 (5 bases). Germline V gene sequence: CDR1 ENHRY, CDR2 SYGVKD. CDR3 length: 14 residues. The ends were cut back, 6 bases at V and 0 bases at J, with 10 bases in the middle. The CDR3 nucleotides read TGTGCCATCAGCTTTGGCGGGAGCACAGATACGCAGTATTTT. This sequence encodes CAISFGGSTDTQYF.